These 26 T cell receptor beta chains were sequenced from one sample in a study of blood T cell repertoires in COVID-19. Here immunoSEQ multiplex PCR was the method, and the copy in TCRdb shows in-frame clones only, minus some. The sample lists roughly 190,000 clones; about 88% were seen once. The specimen was peripheral blood. These receptors came from a human donor in a cohort sampled during active COVID-19.

The chain links TRBV5-1 to TRBJ2-1; D is possibly TRBD2 (5 bases). There are 15 residues in the CDR3. V shed 1 base and J shed 3 bases, with 11 bases lying between them. CDR1 and CDR2 from the germline V gene are SGHRS and YFSETQ. DNA of the CDR3: TGCGCCAGCAGCTTGACCGGGAACCTCTACAATGAGCAGTTCTTC. Its protein product is CASSLTGNLYNEQFF.

The chain uses TRBV19 and TRBJ2-5; TRBD2 might be the D (6 bases). Germline V gives CDR1 LNHDA, CDR2 SQIVND (reference sequence). The CDR3 runs to 15 residues. V lost 3 bases and J 2 bases, leaving 13 bases between the germline ends. The CDR3 bases are TGTGCCAGTAGTATGGTCGAGGGGAGGCAAGAGACCCAGTACTTC. Its translation is CASSMVEGRQETQYF.

This chain connects TRBV19 to TRBJ1-5; D might be TRBD1 (6 bases). Trimming cost V 4 bases and J 3 bases, with 22 bases left between them. CDR3 size: 18 residues. CDR1 and CDR2 from the germline V gene are LNHDA and SQIVND (reference sequence). The CDR3 is CASSKMGGGPIYNQPQHF. The CDR3 region has the DNA TGTGCCAGTAGTAAAATGGGCGGGGGGCCTATATACAATCAGCCCCAGCATTTT.

The rearrangement uses TRBV7-9 and TRBJ2-5; the match to TRBD2 covers 7 bases. The CDR3 length is 15 residues. Trimming cost V 5 bases and J 0 bases; bases outside gene matches: 6. Germline loops: CDR1 SEHNR, CDR2 FQNEAQ (reference sequence). The CDR3 DNA reads TGTGCCAGCAGCCACGGGACTACGTACCAAGAGACCCAGTACTTC. Amino acid sequence: CASSHGTTYQETQYF.

V and J are TRBV7-8 and TRBJ2-7; TRBD1 matches at 11 bases. There are 22 residues in the CDR3. The trim removed 3 bases at V and 2 bases at J, leaving 24 bases unmatched. CDR1 and CDR2 (germline): SGHVS, FQNEAQ. CDR3 sequence reads: CASSFKWDLGQGALKGAYEQYF. The CDR3 nucleotides read TGTGCCAGCAGCTTTAAGTGGGACCTAGGACAGGGGGCGCTAAAAGGGGCCTACGAGCAGTACTTC.

The chain uses TRBV9 and TRBJ2-6; 12 nucleotides match TRBD1. The CDR3 is made up of 18 amino acids. Germline trimming cut 3 bases from V and 0 bases from J; bases unmatched to any gene: 4. Germline V lookup: CDR1 SGDLS, CDR2 YYNGEE. CDR3: CASSAGTGGVSGANVLTF. The CDR3 DNA reads as TGTGCCAGCAGCGCCGGGACAGGGGGCGTCTCTGGGGCCAACGTCCTGACTTTC.

This clone was detected only once. V gene TRBV4-1 combines with J gene TRBJ1-5; the D is unclear. Germline V gene data show CDR1 as MGHRA and CDR2 as YSYEKL. The CDR3 loop spans 15 amino acids. The V end was cut by 1 base, the J end by 0 bases, with 7 bases between. CDR3 nucleotides: TGCGCCAGCAGCCAAGGATCCGGTAGCAATCAGCCCCAGCATTTT. It translates to CASSQGSGSNQPQHF.

This chain uses TRBV28 with TRBJ2-1, with 11 bases lining up with TRBD2. The germline CDR1 and CDR2 sequences are MDHEN and SYDVKM. The CDR3 runs 16 residues. The trim removed 6 bases at V and 5 bases at J, leaving 9 bases unmatched. The CDR3 sequence: CASSSPGLAVHNEQFF. The CDR3 nucleotides are TGTGCCAGCAGCTCGCCGGGACTAGCGGTTCACAATGAGCAGTTCTTC.

The rearrangement uses TRBV2 and TRBJ2-1; 7 nucleotides match TRBD2. V lost 4 bases, J lost 1 base, and 1 base stayed unmatched. This CDR3 has 14 residues. The V gene's germline CDR1 is SNHLY and CDR2 FYNNEI. The CDR3 nucleotides are TGTGCCAGCAGTGGGCGGGGGTCCTACAATGAGCAGTTCTTC. This sequence encodes CASSGRGSYNEQFF.

The rearrangement links TRBV24-1 to TRBJ2-1, with a tentative D call TRBD2 (6 bases). V lost 6 bases and J lost 7, with 12 bases in between. This CDR3 comprises 13 residues. Germline lookup yields CDR1 KGHDR and CDR2 SFDVKD. For the CDR3, the DNA is TGTGCCACCAGTCGGGAGTTAGGTAATGAGCAGTTCTTC. It is translated as CATSRELGNEQFF.

The rearrangement links TRBV28 to TRBJ1-4; D is perhaps TRBD1 (5 bases). From germline, CDR1 is MDHEN and CDR2 SYDVKM. Trimming stripped 6 bases from V and 8 bases from J, with 16 bases between. The CDR3 is made up of 14 amino acids. The CDR3 protein is CASSPGSIKEKLFF. The CDR3 DNA follows: TGTGCCAGCAGCCCAGGGTCCATAAAGGAAAAACTGTTTTTT.

The gene calls are TRBV10-2 and TRBJ2-7; D perhaps matches TRBD1 (5 bases). Germline CDR1 WSHSY, CDR2 SAAADI. V was pared by 7 bases and J by 3 bases, with 16 bases between. The length of the CDR3 is 14 residues. This chain's CDR3 is CASTDSGQGYEQYF. CDR3 DNA: TGCGCCAGCACAGACTCCGGGCAGGGCTACGAGCAGTACTTC.

The chain is built from TRBV4-1 and TRBJ2-6, with a tentative D call TRBD1 (6 bases). This CDR3 has 19 residues. Germline-derived CDR1 and CDR2 are MGHRA and YSYEKL. V was clipped by 2 bases and J by 0 bases, with 17 bases between them. CDR3 nucleotide sequence: TGCGCCAGCAGCCAACAACCGGGACACATCAGCTCTGGGGCCAACGTCCTGACTTTC. Its protein product is CASSQQPGHISSGANVLTF.

Concerning this clone: At the DNA level, this CDR3 is encoded by other sequences in the same sample as well. The chain links TRBV5-1 to TRBJ2-3; TRBD2 matches at 10 bases. The trim removed 4 bases at V and 6 bases at J, leaving 2 bases unmatched. CDR1 is SGHRS and CDR2 is YFSETQ in the germline V gene. The CDR3 spans 13 residues. This CDR3 reads CASSLAGEDTQYF. The CDR3 nucleotides read TGCGCCAGCAGCCTAGCGGGAGAGGATACGCAGTATTTT.

The chain combines TRBV28 with TRBJ1-1; D is unresolved. The V gene lost 3 bases and the J gene lost 4 bases, with 3 bases spanning the gap. This CDR3 spans 11 amino acids. Germline V CDR1 and CDR2: MDHEN, SYDVKM. The CDR3 loop is CASSLSTEAFF. CDR3 bases: TGTGCCAGCAGTTTGAGCACTGAAGCTTTCTTT.

This clone appeared a single time. The J gene is TRBJ1-5, the V gene TRBV30; 7 bases fit TRBD1. V shed 2 bases, J shed 9 bases, and the junction held 10 bases outside the gene matches. The germline V gene has CDR1 GTSNPN and CDR2 SVGIG (reference sequence). CDR3 length: 14 amino acids. The CDR3 coding sequence is TGTGCCTGGAGTCTAGACAGGGACTTCGGGCCCCAGCATTTT. This sequence encodes CAWSLDRDFGPQHF.

This chain uses TRBV5-4 with TRBJ1-1; tentatively, D is TRBD1 (5 bases). The germline CDR1 and CDR2 sequences are SGHNT and YYREEE (reference sequence). CDR3 length: 18 amino acids. The V and J ends lost 4 bases and 0 bases respectively, with 22 bases between them. The CDR3 protein is CASSPGRGGGIMNTEAFF. The CDR3 DNA reads TGTGCCAGCAGCCCCGGACGTGGGGGGGGGATCATGAACACTGAAGCTTTCTTT. The variable domain in full, with the rest retrieved from reference TRBV5-4 and TRBJ1-1, is ETGVTQSPTHLIKTRGQQVTLRCSSQSGHNTVSWYQQALGQGPQFIFQYYREEENGRGNFPPRFSGLQFPNYSSELNVNALELDDSALYLCASSPGRGGGIMNTEAFFGQGTRLTVV.

The V call is TRBV3-1 (or the pseudogene TRBV3-2), the J call TRBJ2-5; 14 nucleotides align to TRBD2. This CDR3 contains 15 residues. Germline V gene lookup returns CDR1 LGHDT and CDR2 YNNKEL (reference sequence). The ends lost 4 bases at V and 4 bases at J; junction bases unmatched: 2. The CDR3 sequence: CASSLGLAGAETQYF. The CDR3 region has the DNA TGTGCCAGCAGCCTGGGACTAGCGGGAGCAGAGACCCAGTACTTC.

This clone was counted a few times. V gene TRBV18 combines with J gene TRBJ2-1; D not resolved. The V end was cut by 4 bases, the J end by 2 bases, with 6 bases between. Germline assignment: CDR1 KGHSH and CDR2 LQKENI. The CDR3 has 13 amino acids. The CDR3 DNA is TGTGCCAGCTCACTTGGAGCCTACAATGAGCAGTTCTTC. Its protein is CASSLGAYNEQFF.

The rearrangement links TRBV18 to TRBJ2-5, with a possible D match to TRBD2 (5 bases). Trimming removed 0 bases at V and 2 bases at J, with 10 bases between. The CDR3 has 15 residues. CDR1 KGHSH and CDR2 LQKENI come from the germline V gene. The CDR3 DNA follows: TGTGCCAGCTCACCACCGCGGGCGCGACAAGAGACCCAGTACTTC. Translating it yields CASSPPRARQETQYF.

The V gene is TRBV7-6, the J gene TRBJ2-7; the D gene is possibly TRBD2 (6 bases). V was cut by 4 bases and J by 4 bases, with 20 bases left in between. The CDR3 is 16 residues long. Germline assignment: CDR1 SGHVS and CDR2 FNYEAQ. CDR3 loop: CASSWAPLQAGYEQYF. The DNA of the CDR3 is TGTGCCAGCAGCTGGGCGCCCTTGCAGGCGGGGTACGAGCAGTACTTC.

The chain recombines TRBV2 with TRBJ2-7; TRBD1 is a possible D gene (5 bases). The ends were cut back, 6 bases at V and 0 bases at J, with 12 bases in the middle. The CDR3 contains 14 residues. CDR1 is SNHLY and CDR2 is FYNNEI in the germline V gene. CDR3 protein: CASRKSTVSYEQYF. In DNA form, the CDR3 reads TGTGCCAGCAGAAAGTCGACAGTCTCCTACGAGCAGTACTTC.

The gene calls are TRBV6-5 and TRBJ2-7; D call uncertain. This CDR3 contains 14 residues. CDR1 and CDR2 from the germline V gene are MNHEY and SVGAGI. The V end was cut by 0 bases, the J end by 1 base, with 7 bases between. The chain's CDR3 is CASSYSWSSYEQYF. The CDR3 DNA is TGTGCCAGCAGTTACTCGTGGAGTTCCTACGAGCAGTACTTC.

The J gene is TRBJ2-1, the V gene TRBV14; TRBD2 agrees at 10 bases. This CDR3 is built from 15 residues. Germline trimming cut 5 bases from V and 9 bases from J; bases unmatched to any gene: 10. In germline, CDR1 is SGHDN, CDR2 FVKESK. CDR3 nucleotide sequence: TGTGCCAGCAGCATCGGAGCTAGCGGGAGAGTTGAGCAGTTCTTC. It is translated as CASSIGASGRVEQFF.

The rearrangement uses TRBV7-9 and TRBJ1-1, with a weak D call TRBD1 (6 bases). V dropped 5 bases and J dropped 5 bases, with 18 bases sitting between them. Germline-derived CDR1 and CDR2 are SEHNR and FQNEAQ (reference sequence). This CDR3 spans 15 amino acids. The CDR3: CASSTSGGGSTEAFF. In nucleotides, the CDR3 is TGTGCCAGCAGCACCAGTGGGGGCGGATCGACTGAAGCTTTCTTT. Looking up the rest from reference TRBV7-9 and TRBJ1-1 gives the full variable domain: DTGVSQNPRHKITKRGQNVTFRCDPISEHNRLYWYRQTLGQGPEFLTYFQNEAQLEKSRLLSDRFSAERPKGSFSTLEIQRTEQGDSAMYLCASSTSGGGSTEAFFGQGTRLTVV.

The chain combines TRBV5-5 with TRBJ2-1; 11 bases match TRBD1. Germline-derived CDR1 and CDR2 are SGHKS and YYEKEE (reference sequence). The CDR3 covers 18 residues. After removal of 4 bases from V and 2 bases from J, the junction contained 11 bases not matched to a gene. The CDR3 DNA sequence: TGTGCCAGCAGCCAAGTCCCGCGGACAGGGGGCGCCTACAATGAGCAGTTCTTC. It specifies CASSQVPRTGGAYNEQFF.